Detailed here is one TCR beta chain. Antigen specificity is unknown. 60 Vbeta and 13 Jbeta primers were used in PCR. The protocol was immunoSEQ multiplex PCR, while the TCRdb copy is restricted to in-frame clones and leaves out a portion. The table has under 130,000 clones, 79% seen once. The data belong to a study of cytomegalovirus exposure and HLA in healthy donors. General study points: CMV antigen specificity of a few CMV-associated chains was confirmed in vitro. Investigators reported around 150 TCR beta chains as tied to cytomegalovirus.

The source of this sequence is a woman aged 35 to 49 in good health and CMV-seronegative. Sequenced material: PBMCs.

The DNA for the CDR3 is TGTGCCAGTAGTATAGAACAGGGGAATTCACCCCTCCACTTT. This sequence encodes CASSIEQGNSPLHF. The chain combines TRBV19 with TRBJ1-6; 7 bases align to TRBD1. V shed 0 bases and J 7 bases; nucleotides not matched to a gene: 0. This CDR3 has 14 residues. Germline V gene sequence: CDR1 LNHDA, CDR2 SQIVND (reference sequence).